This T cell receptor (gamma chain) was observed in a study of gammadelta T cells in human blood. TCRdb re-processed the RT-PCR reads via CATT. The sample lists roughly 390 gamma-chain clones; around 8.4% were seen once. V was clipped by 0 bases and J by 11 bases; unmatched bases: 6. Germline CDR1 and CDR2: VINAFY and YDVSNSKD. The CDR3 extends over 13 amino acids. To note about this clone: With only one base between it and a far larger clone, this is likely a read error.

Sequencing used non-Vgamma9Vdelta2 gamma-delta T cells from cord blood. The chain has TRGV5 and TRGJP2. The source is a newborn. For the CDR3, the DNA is TGTGCCACCTGGGACAGGCTGAGATGGATCAAGACGTTT. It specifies CATWDRLRWIKTF.